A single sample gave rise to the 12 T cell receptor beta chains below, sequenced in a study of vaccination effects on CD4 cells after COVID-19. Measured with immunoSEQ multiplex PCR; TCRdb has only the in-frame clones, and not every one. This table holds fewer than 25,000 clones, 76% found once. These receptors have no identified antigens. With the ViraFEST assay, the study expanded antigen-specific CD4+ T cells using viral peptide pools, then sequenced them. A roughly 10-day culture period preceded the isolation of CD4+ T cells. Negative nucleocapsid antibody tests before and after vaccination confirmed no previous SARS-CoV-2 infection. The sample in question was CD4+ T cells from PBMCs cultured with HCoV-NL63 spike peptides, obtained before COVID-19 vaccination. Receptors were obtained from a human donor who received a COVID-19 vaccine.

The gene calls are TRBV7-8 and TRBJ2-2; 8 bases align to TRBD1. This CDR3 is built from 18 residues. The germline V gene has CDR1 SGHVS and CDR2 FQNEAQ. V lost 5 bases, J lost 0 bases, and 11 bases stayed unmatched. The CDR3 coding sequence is TGTGCCAGCAGCACCTACTACCGGGACAGGCCGAACACCGGGGAGCTGTTTTTT. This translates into CASSTYYRDRPNTGELFF.

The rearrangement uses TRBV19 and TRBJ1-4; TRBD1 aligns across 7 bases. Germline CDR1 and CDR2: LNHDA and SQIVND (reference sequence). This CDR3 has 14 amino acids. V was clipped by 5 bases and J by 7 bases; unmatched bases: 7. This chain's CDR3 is CASSATGRVEKLFF. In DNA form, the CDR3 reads TGTGCCAGTAGTGCGACAGGGAGGGTTGAAAAACTGTTTTTT.

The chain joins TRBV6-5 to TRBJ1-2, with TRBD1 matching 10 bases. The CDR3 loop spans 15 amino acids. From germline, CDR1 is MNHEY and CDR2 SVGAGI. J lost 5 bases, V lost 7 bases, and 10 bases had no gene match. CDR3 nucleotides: TGTGCCAGCAAAATCGGCCGACAGGGGGCATATGGCTACACCTTC. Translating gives CASKIGRQGAYGYTF.

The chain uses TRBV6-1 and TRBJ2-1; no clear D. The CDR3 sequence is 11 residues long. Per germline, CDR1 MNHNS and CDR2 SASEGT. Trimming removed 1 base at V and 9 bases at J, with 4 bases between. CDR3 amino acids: CASSEVGEQFF. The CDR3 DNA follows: TGTGCCAGCAGTGAAGTAGGTGAGCAGTTCTTC.

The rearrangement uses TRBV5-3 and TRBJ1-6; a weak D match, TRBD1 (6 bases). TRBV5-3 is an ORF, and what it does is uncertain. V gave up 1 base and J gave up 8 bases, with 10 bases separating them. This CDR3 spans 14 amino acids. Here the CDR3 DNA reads TGTGCCAGAAGCTTGTGCCAGGGGTATTCACCCCTCCACTTT. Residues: CARSLCQGYSPLHF.

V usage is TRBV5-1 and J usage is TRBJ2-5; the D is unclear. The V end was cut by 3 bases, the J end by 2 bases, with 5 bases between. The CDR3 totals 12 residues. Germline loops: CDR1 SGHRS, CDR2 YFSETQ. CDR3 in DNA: TGCGCCAGCAGCTCCCCTCAAGAGACCCAGTACTTC. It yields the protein CASSSPQETQYF.

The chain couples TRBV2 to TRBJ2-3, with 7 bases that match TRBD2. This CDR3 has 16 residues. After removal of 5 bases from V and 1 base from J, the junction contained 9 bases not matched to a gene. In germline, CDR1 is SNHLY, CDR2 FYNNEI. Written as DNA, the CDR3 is TGTGCCAGCAGTTTTCGGGCCGGGAGGCGCACAGATACGCAGTATTTT. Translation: CASSFRAGRRTDTQYF.

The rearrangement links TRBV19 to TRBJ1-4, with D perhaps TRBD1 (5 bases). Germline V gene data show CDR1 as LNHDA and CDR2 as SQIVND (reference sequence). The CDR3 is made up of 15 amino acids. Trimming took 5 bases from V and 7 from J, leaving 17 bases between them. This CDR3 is CASSPFGAGSEKLFF. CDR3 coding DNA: TGTGCCAGTAGTCCCTTCGGGGCAGGGAGTGAAAAACTGTTTTTT.

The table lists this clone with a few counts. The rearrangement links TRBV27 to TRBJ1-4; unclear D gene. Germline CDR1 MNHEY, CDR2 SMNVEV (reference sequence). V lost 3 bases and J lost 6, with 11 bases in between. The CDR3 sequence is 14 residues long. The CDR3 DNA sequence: TGTGCCAGCAGTTTGGGCAGGTTTGATGAAAAACTGTTTTTT. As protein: CASSLGRFDEKLFF.

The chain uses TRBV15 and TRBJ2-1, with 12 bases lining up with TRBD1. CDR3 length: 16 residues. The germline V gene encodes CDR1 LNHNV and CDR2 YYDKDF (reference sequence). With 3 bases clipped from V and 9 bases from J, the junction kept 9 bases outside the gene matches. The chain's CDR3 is CATSSGVGTGGGEQFF. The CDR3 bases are TGTGCCACCAGCAGTGGCGTCGGGACAGGGGGCGGTGAGCAGTTCTTC.

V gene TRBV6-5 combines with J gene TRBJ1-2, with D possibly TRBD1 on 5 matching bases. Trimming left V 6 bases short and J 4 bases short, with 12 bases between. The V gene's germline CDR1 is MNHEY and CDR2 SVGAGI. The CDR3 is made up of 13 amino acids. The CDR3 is CASRSGDGYGYTF. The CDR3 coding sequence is TGTGCCAGCAGGTCCGGGGACGGCTATGGCTACACCTTC.

The CDR3 spells CASSQQGTYEQYF. The CDR3 DNA is TGTGCCAGCAGCCAGCAGGGAACCTACGAGCAGTACTTC. The chain carries TRBV3-1 (or the pseudogene TRBV3-2) and TRBJ2-7, with a possible D match to TRBD1 (5 bases). This CDR3 contains 13 residues. The germline V gene has CDR1 LGHDT and CDR2 YNNKEL (reference sequence). Trimming pared 3 bases from V and 2 bases from J, leaving 8 bases between.